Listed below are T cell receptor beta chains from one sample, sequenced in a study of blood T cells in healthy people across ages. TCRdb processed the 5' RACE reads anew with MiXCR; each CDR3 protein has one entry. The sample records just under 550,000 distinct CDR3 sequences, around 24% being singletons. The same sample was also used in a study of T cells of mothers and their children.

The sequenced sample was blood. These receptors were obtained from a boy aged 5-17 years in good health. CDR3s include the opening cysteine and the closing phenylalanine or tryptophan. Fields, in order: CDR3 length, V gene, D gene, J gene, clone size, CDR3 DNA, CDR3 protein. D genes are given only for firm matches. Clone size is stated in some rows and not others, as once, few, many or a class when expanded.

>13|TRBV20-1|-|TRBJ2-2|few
TGCAGTGCTACCCCTGACAGGTCCGGGGAGCTGTTTTTT
CSATPDRSGELFF
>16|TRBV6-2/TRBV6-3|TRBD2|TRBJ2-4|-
TGTGCCAGCCGGGACGGGGGGGCCGGATCCAAAAACATTCAGTACTTC
CASRDGGAGSKNIQYF
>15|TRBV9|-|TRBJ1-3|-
TGTGCCAGCAGCGTAGAGGCCGTAGGGGGAAACACCATATATTTT
CASSVEAVGGNTIYF
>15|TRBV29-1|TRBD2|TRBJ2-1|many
TGCAGCGTCCGACTAGCGAGCAGCTCCTACAATGAGCAGTTCTTC
CSVRLASSSYNEQFF
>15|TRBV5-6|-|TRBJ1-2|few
TGTGCCAGCAGCCTATCGGCGGCCCAGGCGAGGGGCTACACCTTC
CASSLSAAQARGYTF
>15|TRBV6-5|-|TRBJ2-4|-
TGTGCCACCAGGGGGGCGGGGCTCGCCCTAAACATTCAGTACTTC
CATRGAGLALNIQYF
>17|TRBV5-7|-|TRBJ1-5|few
TGTGCCAGCAGCTTGGAGATACCAAGGGCCGTCGTCGTGCCCCAGCATTTT
CASSLEIPRAVVVPQHF
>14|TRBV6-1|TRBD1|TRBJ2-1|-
TGTGCCAGCAGTAACCCGACAGGGGGCAATGAGCAGTTCTTC
CASSNPTGGNEQFF
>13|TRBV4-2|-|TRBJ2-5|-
TGTGCCAGCAGCCAAGGTATCAAGGAGACCCTGTACTTC
CASSQGIKETLYF
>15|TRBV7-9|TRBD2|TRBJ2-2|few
TGTGCCAGCAGCTCGACTAGCCCGAACACCGGGGAGCTGTTTTTT
CASSSTSPNTGELFF
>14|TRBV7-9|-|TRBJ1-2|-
TGTGCCAGCAGCTTAGTGGGCCAAAACTATGGCTACACCTTC
CASSLVGQNYGYTF
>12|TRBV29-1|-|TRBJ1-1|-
TGCAGCGTTGTGCGGGTGTCCACTGAAGCTTTCTTT
CSVVRVSTEAFF
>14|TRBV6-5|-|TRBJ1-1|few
TGTGCCAGCAGTTACAAACAGACGAACACTGAAGCTTTCTTT
CASSYKQTNTEAFF
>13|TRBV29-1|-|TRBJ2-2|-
TGCAGCGCTGGGGGGCTGGACACCGGGGAGCTGTTTTTT
CSAGGLDTGELFF
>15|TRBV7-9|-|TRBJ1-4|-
TGTGCCAGCAGCTTAGGGAGGCGTGGTGGTGAAAAACTGTTTTTT
CASSLGRRGGEKLFF
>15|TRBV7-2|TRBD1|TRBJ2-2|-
TGTGCCAGCAGCTCTTGGACAGGGGTAGCCGGGGAGCTGTTTTTT
CASSSWTGVAGELFF
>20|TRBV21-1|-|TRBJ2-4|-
TGTGCCAGCAGCAAAGGGCCCGGTTACGCGGGCTCGCCTTGCGGGCACATTCAGTACTTC
CASSKGPGYAGSPCGHIQYF
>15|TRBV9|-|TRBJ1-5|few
TGTGCCAGCAGCGTAGACGGGGGTTACCATCAGCCCCAGCATTTT
CASSVDGGYHQPQHF
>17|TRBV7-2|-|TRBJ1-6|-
TGTGCCAGCAGCCTTGGACACGAGAGCTCCTATAATTCACCCCTCCACTTT
CASSLGHESSYNSPLHF
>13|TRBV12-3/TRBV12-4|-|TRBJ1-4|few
TGTGCCACCCGGCGGTGGGATAATGAAAAACTGTTTTTT
CATRRWDNEKLFF
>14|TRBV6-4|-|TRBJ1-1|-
TGTGCCAGCAGACCGGGGGTAACCCATCCTGAAGCTTTCTTT
CASRPGVTHPEAFF
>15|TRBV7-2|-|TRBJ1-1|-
TGTGCCAGCAGCTCCTACGGGGCCGACCTTAATGAAGCTTTCTTT
CASSSYGADLNEAFF
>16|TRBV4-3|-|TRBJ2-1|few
TGCGCCAGCAGCCACCGAGGAGGGACAGCCTACAATGAGCAGTTCTTC
CASSHRGGTAYNEQFF
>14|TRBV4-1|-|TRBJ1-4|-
TGCGCCAGCGGCCAAGATGAGGCCCAGGAGACACTGTTTTTT
CASGQDEAQETLFF
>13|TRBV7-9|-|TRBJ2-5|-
TGTGCCAGCAGCTCCCCCTGGGTGGAGACCCAGTACTTC
CASSSPWVETQYF
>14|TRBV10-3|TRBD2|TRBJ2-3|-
TGTGCCATCAGGGCGGGGGGTAGCACAGATACGCAGTATTTT
CAIRAGGSTDTQYF
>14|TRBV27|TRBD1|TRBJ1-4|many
TGTGCCAGCAGGAACACAGGGGGCCTAGAAAAACTGTTTTTT
CASRNTGGLEKLFF